These T cell receptor beta chains were read from a single sample in a study of PD-1 blockade in classical Hodgkin lymphoma. Libraries were prepared by immunoSEQ multiplex PCR; TCRdb keeps only in-frame clonotypes and omits some of them. The table includes 19,000 or so clones, around nine tenths detected once. Sequencing was performed on CD8+ T cells from blood. The receptors shown here come from a human donor with classical Hodgkin lymphoma. The CDR3 runs from the conserved cysteine through the conserved F or W. Fields, in order: V gene, CDR3 length, J gene, D gene, clone size, CDR3 DNA, CDR3 protein. D genes are given only for firm matches. Some rows mark clone size as missing; the rest say once, few, many or name a class of expanded clone.

v_call: TRBV4-3; cdr3_length: 17; j_call: TRBJ2-7; d_call: TRBD1; clone_size: .; cdr3_nt: TGCGCCAGCAGCCAAGACTTCTCCGGACAGGGGGCAAACGAGCAGTACTTC; cdr3_aa: CASSQDFSGQGANEQYF
v_call: TRBV7-6; cdr3_length: 16; j_call: TRBJ2-6; d_call: TRBD1; clone_size: .; cdr3_nt: TGTGCCAGCAGCTCCCGGACAGGAACTGGGGCCAACGTCCTGACTTTC; cdr3_aa: CASSSRTGTGANVLTF
v_call: TRBV4-1; cdr3_length: 15; j_call: TRBJ2-7; d_call: TRBD2; clone_size: .; cdr3_nt: TGCGCCAGCAGCCAAGCCCCAGGACTAGCCTACGAGCAGTACTTC; cdr3_aa: CASSQAPGLAYEQYF
v_call: TRBV7-8; cdr3_length: 14; j_call: TRBJ2-7; d_call: TRBD1; clone_size: .; cdr3_nt: TGTGCCAGCAGCTTAGTAGGGACAGGCTACGAGCAGTACTTC; cdr3_aa: CASSLVGTGYEQYF
v_call: TRBV7-9; cdr3_length: 18; j_call: TRBJ1-3; d_call: .; clone_size: hyperexpanded; cdr3_nt: TGTGCCAGCAGCGTTTCGGGGGAATGGGCGATATCTGGAAACACCATATATTTT; cdr3_aa: CASSVSGEWAISGNTIYF
v_call: TRBV5-1; cdr3_length: 16; j_call: TRBJ2-2; d_call: .; clone_size: .; cdr3_nt: TGCGCCAGCAGTCCGACCGGGTTGGGGAACACCGGGGAGCTGTTTTTT; cdr3_aa: CASSPTGLGNTGELFF
v_call: TRBV6-6; cdr3_length: 13; j_call: TRBJ1-2; d_call: .; clone_size: .; cdr3_nt: TGTGCCAGCAGCTCGGTAACAGGGTACGGCTACACCTTC; cdr3_aa: CASSSVTGYGYTF
v_call: TRBV2; cdr3_length: 16; j_call: TRBJ2-3; d_call: .; clone_size: .; cdr3_nt: TGTGCCAGCAGAGACTCCCCGGCGCAGGACACAGATACGCAGTATTTT; cdr3_aa: CASRDSPAQDTDTQYF
v_call: TRBV4-3; cdr3_length: 15; j_call: TRBJ2-2; d_call: .; clone_size: .; cdr3_nt: TGCGCCAGCAGCCAAGTTCTGGTGGACACCGGGGAGCTGTTTTTT; cdr3_aa: CASSQVLVDTGELFF
v_call: TRBV5-1; cdr3_length: 15; j_call: TRBJ2-1; d_call: TRBD2; clone_size: .; cdr3_nt: TGCGCCAGCAGTCTGACTAGCGGGGTAAACAATGAGCAGTTCTTC; cdr3_aa: CASSLTSGVNNEQFF
v_call: TRBV7-2; cdr3_length: 18; j_call: TRBJ2-1; d_call: TRBD2; clone_size: once; cdr3_nt: TGTGCCAGCAGCCGGGGGGGGCTTAGCCCCCACTCCTACAATGAGCAGTTCTTC; cdr3_aa: CASSRGGLSPHSYNEQFF
v_call: TRBV5-4; cdr3_length: 16; j_call: TRBJ1-2; d_call: TRBD1; clone_size: .; cdr3_nt: TGTGCCAGCAGCTGGGACAGGGGCGCGCATAACTATGGCTACACCTTC; cdr3_aa: CASSWDRGAHNYGYTF
v_call: TRBV10-3; cdr3_length: 10; j_call: TRBJ1-2; d_call: .; clone_size: few; cdr3_nt: TGTGCCATCAGGGGCTATGGCTACACCTTC; cdr3_aa: CAIRGYGYTF
v_call: TRBV4-3; cdr3_length: 17; j_call: TRBJ2-2; d_call: .; clone_size: .; cdr3_nt: TGCGCCAGCAGCCAAGATCGGGTAGAAAGGAGCGCCGGGGAGCTGTTTTTT; cdr3_aa: CASSQDRVERSAGELFF
v_call: TRBV13; cdr3_length: 14; j_call: TRBJ2-3; d_call: .; clone_size: .; cdr3_nt: TGTGCCAGCAGCTTACAACCCGGGGCGGATACGCAGTATTTT; cdr3_aa: CASSLQPGADTQYF
v_call: TRBV13; cdr3_length: 14; j_call: TRBJ1-2; d_call: .; clone_size: .; cdr3_nt: TGTGCCAGCAGCTTAAACAGAGCGAACTATGGCTACACCTTC; cdr3_aa: CASSLNRANYGYTF
v_call: TRBV7-2; cdr3_length: 11; j_call: TRBJ1-2; d_call: .; clone_size: .; cdr3_nt: TGTGCCAGCAGTAATCGCTATGGCTACACCTTC; cdr3_aa: CASSNRYGYTF
v_call: TRBV5-4; cdr3_length: 18; j_call: TRBJ2-7; d_call: TRBD1; clone_size: .; cdr3_nt: TGTGCCAGCAGCCTGGGACAGGGGAGTGGGAGGAGCTCCTACGAGCAGTACTTC; cdr3_aa: CASSLGQGSGRSSYEQYF
v_call: TRBV10-3; cdr3_length: 15; j_call: TRBJ2-7; d_call: TRBD1; clone_size: .; cdr3_nt: TGTGCCATCACCTCCCCCGGGACAGGGGAATACGAGCAGTACTTC; cdr3_aa: CAITSPGTGEYEQYF
v_call: TRBV19; cdr3_length: 13; j_call: TRBJ1-1; d_call: TRBD1; clone_size: .; cdr3_nt: TGTGCCAGTAGTAGATACAGGGGGACTGAAGCTTTCTTT; cdr3_aa: CASSRYRGTEAFF
v_call: TRBV9; cdr3_length: 15; j_call: TRBJ2-7; d_call: TRBD1; clone_size: .; cdr3_nt: TGTGCCAGCAGCTTACAGGGGAATCCTTTGGACGAGCAGTACTTC; cdr3_aa: CASSLQGNPLDEQYF
v_call: TRBV2; cdr3_length: 14; j_call: TRBJ2-7; d_call: TRBD2; clone_size: .; cdr3_nt: TGTGCCAGCAGTGAACTAGCGGGAACCTACGAGCAGTACTTC; cdr3_aa: CASSELAGTYEQYF
v_call: TRBV7-6; cdr3_length: 13; j_call: TRBJ1-5; d_call: .; clone_size: .; cdr3_nt: TGTGCCAGCACAAGGGGCCCTGGGCGGCCCCAGCATTTT; cdr3_aa: CASTRGPGRPQHF
v_call: TRBV9; cdr3_length: 16; j_call: TRBJ2-5; d_call: TRBD2; clone_size: .; cdr3_nt: TGTGCCAGCAGCTCCCGGTGGCTAGCGGGCCCCGGGACCCAGTACTTC; cdr3_aa: CASSSRWLAGPGTQYF
v_call: TRBV15; cdr3_length: 14; j_call: TRBJ2-7; d_call: .; clone_size: .; cdr3_nt: TGTGCCACCAGCAGAGGAGGGGACCCTTACGAGCAGTACTTC; cdr3_aa: CATSRGGDPYEQYF
v_call: TRBV20-1; cdr3_length: 11; j_call: TRBJ2-1; d_call: .; clone_size: .; cdr3_nt: TGCAGTGCTAGAGGCCGGCCTGAGCAGTTCTTC; cdr3_aa: CSARGRPEQFF
v_call: TRBV13; cdr3_length: 12; j_call: TRBJ1-1; d_call: TRBD1; clone_size: .; cdr3_nt: TGTGCCAGCAGCTCCGGACAGGGTGAAGCTTTCTTT; cdr3_aa: CASSSGQGEAFF
v_call: TRBV5-1; cdr3_length: 19; j_call: TRBJ2-5; d_call: TRBD2; clone_size: .; cdr3_nt: TGCGCCAGCAGCTTGGTCCTCCTGGGGGTAGCGGGGGGCCGAGAGACCCAGTACTTC; cdr3_aa: CASSLVLLGVAGGRETQYF
v_call: TRBV5-6; cdr3_length: 15; j_call: TRBJ1-1; d_call: .; clone_size: .; cdr3_nt: TGTGCCAGCAGCAACCTAGGCAGGCAGAACACTGAAGCTTTCTTT; cdr3_aa: CASSNLGRQNTEAFF
v_call: TRBV7-9; cdr3_length: 15; j_call: TRBJ2-4; d_call: TRBD1; clone_size: .; cdr3_nt: TGTGCCAGCAGTTTGGGACAGGGGGCCAAAAACATTCAGTACTTC; cdr3_aa: CASSLGQGAKNIQYF
v_call: TRBV6-6; cdr3_length: 15; j_call: TRBJ2-7; d_call: .; clone_size: .; cdr3_nt: TGTGCCAGCAGTTACTCGATAGCGAGCTCCTACGAGCAGTACTTC; cdr3_aa: CASSYSIASSYEQYF
v_call: TRBV7-9; cdr3_length: 15; j_call: TRBJ1-1; d_call: .; clone_size: .; cdr3_nt: TGTGCCAGCAGTCTTAGTATTGGGTCGAACACTGAAGCTTTCTTT; cdr3_aa: CASSLSIGSNTEAFF
v_call: TRBV4-1; cdr3_length: 15; j_call: TRBJ1-1; d_call: .; clone_size: .; cdr3_nt: TGCGCCAGCAGCACGAAGGGCAGGGGACCCACTGAAGCTTTCTTT; cdr3_aa: CASSTKGRGPTEAFF
v_call: TRBV4-1; cdr3_length: 16; j_call: TRBJ2-1; d_call: TRBD2; clone_size: .; cdr3_nt: TGCGCCAGCAGCCAAGCTAGCGGGGCATCCTACAATGAGCAGTTCTTC; cdr3_aa: CASSQASGASYNEQFF
v_call: TRBV4-1; cdr3_length: 15; j_call: TRBJ2-7; d_call: TRBD1; clone_size: .; cdr3_nt: TGCGCCAGCAGCCAAGGGGGACAGGGGCTGTACGAGCAGTACTTC; cdr3_aa: CASSQGGQGLYEQYF
v_call: TRBV7-9; cdr3_length: 16; j_call: TRBJ2-2; d_call: .; clone_size: .; cdr3_nt: TGTGCCAGCAGTTACGGCTGGGGCTCGGACACCGGGGAGCTGTTTTTT; cdr3_aa: CASSYGWGSDTGELFF
v_call: TRBV30; cdr3_length: 14; j_call: TRBJ1-4; d_call: .; clone_size: few; cdr3_nt: TGTGCCTGGGACCGGGGAGGGTCGTATGAAAAACTGTTTTTT; cdr3_aa: CAWDRGGSYEKLFF
v_call: TRBV9; cdr3_length: 12; j_call: TRBJ1-2; d_call: .; clone_size: .; cdr3_nt: TGTGCCAGCAGCGGTCTTATCTATGGCTACACCTTC; cdr3_aa: CASSGLIYGYTF
v_call: TRBV6-5; cdr3_length: 12; j_call: TRBJ1-1; d_call: .; clone_size: .; cdr3_nt: TGTGCCAGTCGGACAGTGAACACTGAAGCTTTCTTT; cdr3_aa: CASRTVNTEAFF
v_call: TRBV19; cdr3_length: 15; j_call: TRBJ1-5; d_call: .; clone_size: .; cdr3_nt: TGTGCCAGTAGTATAGGACCCTTAGGAAATCAGCCCCAGCATTTT; cdr3_aa: CASSIGPLGNQPQHF
v_call: TRBV7-2; cdr3_length: 17; j_call: TRBJ1-2; d_call: .; clone_size: .; cdr3_nt: TGTGCCAGCAGCTTAGCTCGGGGGGGCGCTGGGCGCTATGGCTACACCTTC; cdr3_aa: CASSLARGGAGRYGYTF
v_call: TRBV9; cdr3_length: 14; j_call: TRBJ2-2; d_call: TRBD1; clone_size: .; cdr3_nt: TGTGCCAGCAGCGAAGGGGGCTCGAGCGGGGAGCTGTTTTTT; cdr3_aa: CASSEGGSSGELFF
v_call: TRBV7-2; cdr3_length: 14; j_call: TRBJ2-7; d_call: TRBD2; clone_size: .; cdr3_nt: TGTGCCAGCAGCTCTAGCGGGAAGCCCTACGAGCAGTACTTC; cdr3_aa: CASSSSGKPYEQYF
v_call: TRBV11-2; cdr3_length: 16; j_call: TRBJ2-3; d_call: .; clone_size: .; cdr3_nt: TGTGCCAGCAGCTTGAACAGCGGAACTAGCACAGATACGCAGTATTTT; cdr3_aa: CASSLNSGTSTDTQYF
v_call: TRBV6-5; cdr3_length: 13; j_call: TRBJ2-1; d_call: TRBD2; clone_size: .; cdr3_nt: TGTGCCAGCAGTTACTTGGCGGGAGATGAGCAGTTCTTC; cdr3_aa: CASSYLAGDEQFF
v_call: TRBV15; cdr3_length: 14; j_call: TRBJ1-3; d_call: .; clone_size: once; cdr3_nt: TGTGCCACCAGCAGAGAGTACAGGGGAAACACCATATATTTT; cdr3_aa: CATSREYRGNTIYF
v_call: TRBV6-6; cdr3_length: 15; j_call: TRBJ2-7; d_call: .; clone_size: .; cdr3_nt: TGTGCCAGCAGTTACGGCAGGGAACTGGGCTACGAGCAGTACTTC; cdr3_aa: CASSYGRELGYEQYF
v_call: TRBV19; cdr3_length: 15; j_call: TRBJ2-1; d_call: .; clone_size: .; cdr3_nt: TGTGCCAGTAGTATAACTAGCCGTAGTACCAATGAGCAGTTCTTC; cdr3_aa: CASSITSRSTNEQFF
v_call: TRBV4-1; cdr3_length: 13; j_call: TRBJ1-1; d_call: .; clone_size: .; cdr3_nt: TGCGCCAGCAGCCAAGATGGGGATACTGAAGCTTTCTTT; cdr3_aa: CASSQDGDTEAFF
v_call: TRBV19; cdr3_length: 10; j_call: TRBJ1-6; d_call: .; clone_size: .; cdr3_nt: TGCAGCTTCTATAATTCACCCCTCCACTTT; cdr3_aa: CSFYNSPLHF
v_call: TRBV27; cdr3_length: 14; j_call: TRBJ2-7; d_call: TRBD1; clone_size: .; cdr3_nt: TGTGCCAGCAGTTCATGGGACAGGGTCTACGAGCAGTACTTC; cdr3_aa: CASSSWDRVYEQYF
v_call: TRBV18; cdr3_length: 14; j_call: TRBJ2-7; d_call: .; clone_size: .; cdr3_nt: TGTGCCAGCTCCTACAGGAGTTCTTGGGACGAGCAGTACTTC; cdr3_aa: CASSYRSSWDEQYF
v_call: TRBV5-1; cdr3_length: 13; j_call: TRBJ2-3; d_call: .; clone_size: .; cdr3_nt: TGCGCCAGCAGCTTGTATACGGCAGATACGCAGTATTTT; cdr3_aa: CASSLYTADTQYF
v_call: TRBV2; cdr3_length: 19; j_call: TRBJ1-2; d_call: .; clone_size: .; cdr3_nt: TGTGCCAGCAGTGAACAGGCCCCGGGACGACAGGTTATCAACTATGGCTACACCTTC; cdr3_aa: CASSEQAPGRQVINYGYTF
v_call: TRBV28; cdr3_length: 18; j_call: TRBJ2-1; d_call: .; clone_size: .; cdr3_nt: TGTGCCAGCAGCCCCCCCCGTTGGTCTTCTGGGTTGTACAATGAGCAGTTCTTC; cdr3_aa: CASSPPRWSSGLYNEQFF
v_call: TRBV4-3; cdr3_length: 16; j_call: TRBJ2-1; d_call: .; clone_size: .; cdr3_nt: TGCGCCAGCAGCCAAGATGAACAACTAGCTCACAATGAGCAGTTCTTC; cdr3_aa: CASSQDEQLAHNEQFF
v_call: TRBV4-1; cdr3_length: 15; j_call: TRBJ1-2; d_call: .; clone_size: few; cdr3_nt: TGCGCCAGCAGCCATGCGCTGACGGACGCTGATGGCTACACCTTC; cdr3_aa: CASSHALTDADGYTF
v_call: TRBV2; cdr3_length: 16; j_call: TRBJ2-6; d_call: .; clone_size: .; cdr3_nt: TGTGCCAGCAGTGAAACAGGCGGCTCTGGGGCCAACGTCCTGACTTTC; cdr3_aa: CASSETGGSGANVLTF
v_call: TRBV4-1; cdr3_length: 15; j_call: TRBJ2-7; d_call: .; clone_size: .; cdr3_nt: TGCGCCAGCAGCCAAGAAAATGTCCAGGGCTACGAGCAGTACTTC; cdr3_aa: CASSQENVQGYEQYF